The next 31 T cell receptor beta chains were all read from a single sample in a study of T-cell reconstitution after alpha-beta-depleted transplantation in children. Study-level points and caveats: T-cell counts and diversity were attributed mostly to newly produced T cells one year after transplant.

These receptors are not linked to any known antigen. TCRbeta library construction was performed incorporating unique molecular identifiers. MiXCR was run by TCRdb on the PCR reads, yielding one entry per CDR3 protein. The sample shows fewer than 350,000 distinct CDR3 sequences, nearly 8% of them seen only once. Material: peripheral blood, obtained 360 days after TCRalphabeta/CD19-depleted stem cell transplant. The receptor set was obtained from a female patient aged 2-9 years who had a stem cell transplant for Fanconi anemia, so the T cells may come from the graft donor.

This clonotype was counted ten times or more. The rearrangement uses TRBV20-1 and TRBJ2-1, with D possibly being TRBD2 (6 bases). There are 13 residues in the CDR3. Trimming left V 6 bases short and J 2 bases short, with 11 bases between. Germline CDR1 and CDR2: DFQATT and SNEGSKA (reference sequence). The CDR3 DNA is TGCAGTGCCCGGGACTCCCCCTACAATGAGCAGTTCTTC. Protein sequence: CSARDSPYNEQFF.

This clonotype has only a few counts. The gene calls are TRBV7-6 and TRBJ1-1, with no clear D. Looked up from germline, CDR1 is SGHVS and CDR2 is FNYEAQ. The CDR3 extends over 18 amino acids. Trimming pared 5 bases from V and 4 bases from J, leaving 26 bases between. The CDR3 DNA reads TGTGCCAGCAGCGAAAGCACGAATCGGGGATTTCAGATCACTGAAGCTTTCTTT. Encoded protein: CASSESTNRGFQITEAFF. The entire variable domain, with the rest obtained from reference TRBV7-6 and TRBJ1-1, is as follows: GAGVSQSPRYKVTKRGQDVALRCDPISGHVSLYWYRQALGQGPEFLTYFNYEAQQDKSGLPNDRFSAERPEGSISTLTIQRTEQRDSAMYRCASSESTNRGFQITEAFFGQGTRLTVV.

The J gene is TRBJ1-2, the V gene TRBV5-1; D might be TRBD1 (6 bases). Germline-derived CDR1 and CDR2 are SGHRS and YFSETQ. The ends were cut back, 1 base at V and 5 bases at J, with 12 bases in the middle. This CDR3 region has 14 residues. The CDR3 bases are TGCGCCAGCAGCTTGTCGGCAGGGGAATATGGCTACACCTTC. Its translation is CASSLSAGEYGYTF. Full variable domain (remainder filled in from reference TRBV5-1 and TRBJ1-2): KAGVTQTPRYLIKTRGQQVTLSCSPISGHRSVSWYQQTPGQGLQFLFEYFSETQRNKGNFPGRFSGRQFSNSRSEMNVSTLELGDSALYLCASSLSAGEYGYTFGSGTRLTVV.

This clonotype was seen only a few times. The rearrangement links TRBV10-3 to TRBJ1-2; D may be TRBD1 (5 bases). The CDR3 is 16 residues long. Trimming stripped 2 bases from V and 0 bases from J, with 13 bases between. Germline V gene sequence: CDR1 ENHRY, CDR2 SYGVKD. CDR3 protein: CAISEPTVSTNYGYTF. The CDR3 coding sequence is TGTGCCATCAGTGAGCCGACAGTATCTACTAACTATGGCTACACCTTC.

V is TRBV27 and J is TRBJ2-5, with TRBD1 identical over 7 bases. Germline CDR1 and CDR2: MNHEY and SMNVEV (reference sequence). This CDR3 is built from 12 residues. The V and J ends lost 6 bases and 7 bases, in that order; junction bases with no gene match: 5. CDR3: CASSATGATQYF. The CDR3 bases are TGTGCCAGCAGCGCTACAGGGGCGACCCAGTACTTC.

Many counts were recorded for this clonotype. This chain links TRBV7-9 with TRBJ2-5, with 11 bases lining up with TRBD2. Germline V gene lookup returns CDR1 SEHNR and CDR2 FQNEAQ (reference sequence). The CDR3 consists of 17 residues. The V and J ends lost 1 base and 1 base, in that order; junction bases with no gene match: 5. The CDR3 loop reads CASSLGGLAGLQETQYF. CDR3 DNA: TGTGCCAGCAGCTTAGGCGGACTAGCGGGCCTCCAAGAGACCCAGTACTTC.

This clonotype was observed a handful of times. This chain's CDR3 is CASSFSQNYGYTF. The CDR3 DNA reads as TGTGCCAGCAGTTTCTCCCAGAACTATGGCTACACCTTC. The V gene is TRBV27, the J gene TRBJ1-2; D is undetermined. This CDR3 has 13 residues. V lost 3 bases and J lost 2, with 7 bases in between. The germline CDR1 and CDR2 sequences are MNHEY and SMNVEV (reference sequence).

The table lists this clonotype with many counts. The rearrangement joins TRBV20-1 to TRBJ1-2; TRBD1 matches at 8 bases. V lost 3 bases and J lost 4; bases outside the gene matches: 7. This CDR3 is built from 14 residues. Looked up from germline, CDR1 is DFQATT and CDR2 is SNEGSKA (reference sequence). The CDR3 sequence: CSASHQGASYGYTF. The CDR3 DNA reads TGCAGTGCTAGCCACCAGGGGGCCAGCTATGGCTACACCTTC.

This clonotype was counted many times. The chain recombines TRBV29-1 with TRBJ1-1; 8 bases line up with TRBD1. CDR1 and CDR2 from the germline V gene are SQVTM and ANQGSEA. The CDR3 contains 13 residues. The J segment lost 0 bases and the V segment lost 7 bases, leaving 4 bases of the junction unmatched. The DNA for the CDR3 is TGCAGCGCTACGACAGGGGTGAACACTGAAGCTTTCTTT. This translates into CSATTGVNTEAFF.

The chain uses TRBV5-1 and TRBJ1-1; D unclear. CDR1 is SGHRS and CDR2 is YFSETQ in the germline V gene. V was pared by 5 bases and J by 0 bases, with 11 bases between. The CDR3 extends over 14 amino acids. Written as DNA, the CDR3 is TGCGCCAGCAGGTACGGGGATTTGAACACTGAAGCTTTCTTT. Protein: CASRYGDLNTEAFF. Drawing the rest from reference TRBV5-1 and TRBJ1-1, the complete variable domain is KAGVTQTPRYLIKTRGQQVTLSCSPISGHRSVSWYQQTPGQGLQFLFEYFSETQRNKGNFPGRFSGRQFSNSRSEMNVSTLELGDSALYLCASRYGDLNTEAFFGQGTRLTVV.

This clonotype occurred a few times. J is TRBJ2-7 and V is TRBV6-2 or TRBV6-3; 12 bases are a match to TRBD2. Germline CDR1 and CDR2: MNHEY and SVGEGT. The CDR3 extends over 16 amino acids. V was clipped by 5 bases and J by 1 base; unmatched bases: 6. In DNA, the CDR3 is TGTGCCAGCAGTAAGACTAGCGGGGGAGCTTCCTACGAGCAGTACGTC. Protein product: CASSKTSGGASYEQYV.

The chain joins TRBV12-3 or TRBV12-4 to TRBJ2-1, with D unresolved. The CDR3 consists of 19 residues. Trimming removed 11 bases at V and 8 bases at J, with 37 bases between. The CDR3: CAFSLAAGFGSSNIYEQFF. The CDR3 region has the DNA TGTGCCTTCAGTTTAGCCGCAGGATTTGGGTCCTCCAATATCTATGAGCAGTTCTTC.

This clonotype was observed a handful of times. The chain couples TRBV30 to TRBJ2-7, with 8 bases that match TRBD1. CDR1 is GTSNPN and CDR2 is SVGIG in the germline V gene (reference sequence). The V and J ends lost 4 bases and 6 bases, in that order; junction bases with no gene match: 2. This CDR3 is 11 amino acids long. The CDR3 loop is CAWTGGIEQYF. Written as DNA, the CDR3 is TGTGCCTGGACAGGGGGCATCGAGCAGTACTTC. The complete variable domain, with remaining parts taken from reference TRBV30 and TRBJ2-7, reads SQTIHQWPATLVQPVGSPLSLECTVEGTSNPNLYWYRQAAGRGLQLLFYSVGIGQISSEVPQNLSASRPQDRQFILSSKKLLLSDSGFYLCAWTGGIEQYFGPGTRLTVT.

This clonotype was seen many times. The chain carries TRBV20-1 and TRBJ2-2; D uncertain. The CDR3 has 14 amino acids. The V end was cut by 0 bases, the J end by 4 bases, with 9 bases between. The V gene's germline CDR1 is DFQATT and CDR2 SNEGSKA (reference sequence). CDR3 sequence: CSARDRWSTGELFF. The CDR3 nucleotides read TGCAGTGCTAGAGATCGTTGGTCCACCGGGGAGCTGTTTTTT.

This clonotype appeared a few times. The chain joins TRBV6-2 or TRBV6-3 to TRBJ1-1; D remains ambiguous. In germline, CDR1 is MNHEY, CDR2 SVGEGT. The CDR3 length is 14 residues. V gave up 5 bases and J gave up 1 base, with 11 bases separating them. DNA of the CDR3: TGTGCCAGCAGTAACGGCGGAGGGAACACTGAAGCTTTCTTT. It specifies CASSNGGGNTEAFF.

A few counts support this clonotype. This rearrangement joins TRBV20-1 to TRBJ1-5, with D possibly being TRBD1 (5 bases). The V gene's germline CDR1 is DFQATT and CDR2 SNEGSKA (reference sequence). V lost 5 bases, J lost 2 bases, and 19 bases lay in between. This CDR3 is 16 amino acids long. The CDR3 coding sequence is TGCAGTGCTTACAATTTTCAGGGAACGGGCAATCAGCCCCAGCATTTT. It is translated as CSAYNFQGTGNQPQHF.

In its sample, this clonotype was seen a few times. The V gene is TRBV7-8, the J gene TRBJ1-1; the D gene is possibly TRBD1 (6 bases). CDR1 and CDR2 from the germline V gene are SGHVS and FQNEAQ. V shed 0 bases and J shed 5 bases, with 22 bases lying between them. This CDR3 has 18 residues. The CDR3 loop is CASSLATGGGFWGTEAFF. The DNA for the CDR3 is TGTGCCAGCAGCTTAGCAACCGGGGGCGGCTTTTGGGGTACTGAAGCTTTCTTT.

This clonotype occurred many times. The CDR3 spells CATSDMRAGENIQYF. The DNA for the CDR3 is TGTGCCACCAGTGATATGAGAGCGGGAGAAAACATTCAGTACTTC. The chain is built from TRBV24-1 and TRBJ2-4; 8 bases map to TRBD2. V shed 3 bases and J 5 bases; nucleotides not matched to a gene: 5. The CDR3 consists of 15 residues. CDR1 and CDR2 (germline): KGHDR, SFDVKD.

The table lists this clonotype with many counts. This rearrangement joins TRBV5-1 to TRBJ2-2; 7 bases agree with TRBD1. In germline, CDR1 is SGHRS, CDR2 YFSETQ. J lost 4 bases, V lost 6 bases, and 3 bases had no gene match. This CDR3 region has 13 residues. In nucleotides, the CDR3 is TGCGCCAGCATGGCAGGGGGCACCGGGGAGCTGTTTTTT. Its protein is CASMAGGTGELFF.

This clonotype was counted many times. The J gene is TRBJ2-1, the V gene TRBV20-1; 8 bases map to TRBD2. The CDR3 has 16 amino acids. V gave up 1 base and J gave up 0 bases; unmatched junction bases: 5. Germline V gives CDR1 DFQATT, CDR2 SNEGSKA (reference sequence). This CDR3 reads CSARVRSGSSYNEQFF. CDR3 coding DNA: TGCAGTGCTAGAGTGAGGAGCGGGAGCTCCTACAATGAGCAGTTCTTC.

Ten or more counts support this clonotype. The chain recombines TRBV6-2 or TRBV6-3 with TRBJ1-2; D possibly corresponds to TRBD1 (6 bases). The germline V and J ends were trimmed by 4 bases and 6 bases, with 21 bases remaining between them. The CDR3 sequence is 16 residues long. Looked up from germline, CDR1 is MNHEY and CDR2 is SVGEGT. This chain's CDR3 is CASSSRIWTAGDGYTF. The CDR3 DNA is TGTGCCAGCAGTTCCCGAATCTGGACAGCCGGGGATGGCTACACCTTC.

In regard to this clonotype: Given the absence of the conserved phenylalanine or tryptophan at the CDR3 end, a read error is likely. The chain uses TRBV27 and TRBJ2-5; possibly TRBD1 for D (6 bases). CDR1 is MNHEY, CDR2 SMNVEV, per germline (reference sequence). Deletions cut 3 bases from V and 6 bases from J, with 14 bases between. This CDR3 has 14 amino acids. The CDR3 spells CASSLVGAAKTQYC. CDR3 nucleotide sequence: TGTGCCAGCAGTTTGGTGGGGGCTGCGAAGACCCAGTACTGC.

This clonotype turned up a few times. The rearrangement joins TRBV3-1 to TRBJ2-1; possible D gene TRBD2, 5 bases. Between the trimmed V and J ends, which lost 3 bases and 7 bases, there was a span of 7 bases. The CDR3 extends over 12 amino acids. CDR1 and CDR2 from the germline V gene are LGHDT and YNNKEL (reference sequence). This CDR3 reads CASSQTGNEQFF. The CDR3 coding sequence is TGTGCCAGCAGCCAGACGGGGAATGAGCAGTTCTTC.

This clonotype was seen a handful of times. This chain joins TRBV28 and TRBJ2-7; TRBD2 is a possible D gene (7 bases). There are 15 residues in the CDR3. The ends were cut back, 7 bases at V and 4 bases at J, with 20 bases in the middle. Germline V CDR1 and CDR2: MDHEN, SYDVKM. CDR3 sequence: CASTQGGDPGYEQYF. In nucleotides, the CDR3 is TGTGCCAGCACTCAAGGGGGGGATCCTGGGTACGAGCAGTACTTC.

In this sample, this clonotype turned up many times. The CDR3 loop reads CATNFRDQNTGELFF. CDR3 nucleotides: TGTGCCACCAATTTCCGGGACCAGAACACCGGGGAGCTGTTTTTT. The chain is built from TRBV24-1 and TRBJ2-2; D tentatively reads TRBD1 or TRBD2 (5 bases each). Per germline, CDR1 KGHDR and CDR2 SFDVKD. V gave up 8 bases and J gave up 1 base, with 13 bases separating them. CDR3 length: 15 residues.

This clonotype has just a few counts. The CDR3 DNA is TGCGCCAGCAGCCCTGCCCGTGGTAACTATGGCTACACCTTC. Protein: CASSPARGNYGYTF. The rearrangement joins TRBV4-3 to TRBJ1-2, with D unresolved. The CDR3 has 14 residues. V was pared by 4 bases and J by 1 base, with 10 bases between. Germline V gives CDR1 LGHNA, CDR2 YSLEER.

At least ten counts were recorded for this clonotype. The chain employs TRBV20-1 and TRBJ2-7; D is unresolved. Trimming removed 4 bases from V and 4 bases from J, with 14 bases in between. This CDR3 has 13 amino acids. Per the germline V gene, CDR1 is DFQATT and CDR2 is SNEGSKA (reference sequence). The CDR3 DNA follows: TGCAGTGCTACGTCCATCCGTGGTTACGAGCAGTACGTC. Translating it yields CSATSIRGYEQYV.

A word on this clonotype: A much larger clone lies a single base off, so this may be a read error. This chain joins TRBV10-3 and TRBJ2-7; D unresolved. CDR1 ENHRY and CDR2 SYGVKD come from the germline V gene. This CDR3 spans 13 amino acids. The V end lost 6 bases, the J end lost 2 bases, and 11 bases lay between the germline ends. The CDR3 region has the DNA TGTGCCATCAGAGCGCACCGTACCTACGAGCAGTACGTC. The encoded protein is CAIRAHRTYEQYV.

This clonotype has at least ten counts. CDR3 sequence: CASSEYGERQPQHF. CDR3 sequence (DNA): TGTGCCAGCAGTGAATACGGCGAGAGGCAGCCCCAGCATTTT. The rearrangement links TRBV25-1 to TRBJ1-5; D not resolved. This CDR3 region has 14 residues. Germline CDR1 reads MGHDK; CDR2 reads SYGVNS. The V end lost 0 bases, the J end lost 7 bases, and 10 bases lay between the germline ends.

The table lists this clonotype with many counts. This rearrangement joins TRBV5-1 to TRBJ2-1, with 8 bases aligning to TRBD1. The germline V gene has CDR1 SGHRS and CDR2 YFSETQ. The CDR3 contains 15 residues. Unmatched junction bases numbered 6, after V lost 1 base and J lost 6 bases. The CDR3 bases are TGCGCCAGCAGCTTGAGGGACAGGCCCCTCAATGAGCAGTTCTTC. Translated, it gives CASSLRDRPLNEQFF.

This clonotype was seen ten or more times. The rearrangement links TRBV12-3 or TRBV12-4 to TRBJ2-2; D gene ambiguous. The CDR3 length is 14 residues. V lost 2 bases and J lost 4, with 8 bases in between. The CDR3 DNA is TGTGCCAGCAGTTTACGAGAGTTCACCGGGGAGCTGTTTTTT. As protein: CASSLREFTGELFF.